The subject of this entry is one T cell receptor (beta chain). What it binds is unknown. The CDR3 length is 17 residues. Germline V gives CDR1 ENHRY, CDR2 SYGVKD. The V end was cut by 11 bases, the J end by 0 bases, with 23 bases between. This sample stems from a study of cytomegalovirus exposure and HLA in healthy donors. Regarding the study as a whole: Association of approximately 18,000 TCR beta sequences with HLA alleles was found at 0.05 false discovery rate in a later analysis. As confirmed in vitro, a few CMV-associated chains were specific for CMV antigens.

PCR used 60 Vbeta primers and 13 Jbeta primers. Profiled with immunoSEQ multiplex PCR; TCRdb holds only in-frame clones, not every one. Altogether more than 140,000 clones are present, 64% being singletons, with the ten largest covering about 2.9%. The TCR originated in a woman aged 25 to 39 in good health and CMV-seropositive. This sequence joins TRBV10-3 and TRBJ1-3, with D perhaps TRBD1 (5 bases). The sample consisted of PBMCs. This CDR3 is CAGAESDRTFSGNTIYF. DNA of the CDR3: TGTGCCGGGGCCGAGTCGGACCGCACTTTCTCTGGAAACACCATATATTTT.